This entry concerns a single T cell receptor beta chain. Trimming took 6 bases from V and 8 from J; bases not matched to a gene: 2. The CDR3 is made up of 12 amino acids. Germline V gene data show CDR1 as KGHSH and CDR2 as LQKENI. This entry comes from a study of blood T cell repertoires in COVID-19. Whole-study context: PBMCs, B-cell-depleted T cells, or T cells provided the cDNA or gDNA that made up the material.

Sequencing was performed with immunoSEQ multiplex PCR; in TCRdb, only in-frame clones are kept and a portion is missing. In the table there are some 170,000 clones, about nine tenths of which are singletons. This chain joins TRBV18 and TRBJ1-5; the match to TRBD1 covers 9 bases. Sequencing used peripheral blood. This receptor was taken from a woman aged 45-65 years with acute or convalescent COVID-19. In DNA form, the CDR3 reads TGTGCCAGCTCGGACAGGGGAGAGCCCCAGCATTTT. Amino acid sequence: CASSDRGEPQHF. The variable domain in full, completed from reference TRBV18 and TRBJ1-5, reads NAGVMQNPRHLVRRRGQEARLRCSPMKGHSHVYWYRQLPEEGLKFMVYLQKENIIDESGMPKERFSAEFPKEGPSILRIQQVVRGDSAAYFCASSDRGEPQHFGDGTRLSIL.